These 9 T cell receptor beta chains originate from one sample sequenced in a study of beta chain features in type 1 diabetes. Study results and limitations: Within each of all four CD4+ subsets, Type 1 diabetes patients had TCRB CDR3s that were moderately but significantly shorter.

Their cognate antigens are unknown. The sequenced template was cDNA made from the entire isolated RNA. TCRdb's table, derived via immunoSEQ multiplex PCR, lists solely in-frame clones and lacks some. This table holds 280,000 or so clones, 15% found once. Sequencing used naive CD4+ T cells from blood. These receptors were obtained from a young man with type 1 diabetes.

V gene TRBV7-9 combines with J gene TRBJ1-2; TRBD1 matches 7 bases. Trimming cost V 2 bases and J 3 bases; bases outside gene matches: 9. Germline CDR1 SEHNR, CDR2 FQNEAQ (reference sequence). CDR3 length: 16 amino acids. The CDR3 is CASSLIRHRGDYGYTF. CDR3 sequence (DNA): TGTGCCAGCAGCTTAATACGTCACAGGGGTGACTATGGCTACACCTTC.

The rearrangement links TRBV7-8 to TRBJ1-6; D remains unclear. Trimming removed 2 bases from V and 6 bases from J, with 8 bases in between. The CDR3 loop spans 14 amino acids. The V gene's germline CDR1 is SGHVS and CDR2 FQNEAQ. The CDR3 here is CASSLRVPNSPLHF. The CDR3 nucleotides read TGTGCCAGCAGCTTACGGGTCCCTAATTCACCCCTCCACTTT.

The rearrangement links TRBV6-5 to TRBJ2-3, with 9 bases fitting TRBD2. Trimming at V came to 5 bases and at J to 2 bases, leaving 5 bases not matched to a gene. The CDR3 runs 15 residues. Per the germline V gene, CDR1 is MNHEY and CDR2 is SVGAGI. The CDR3 loop is CASSPVAGATDTQYF. The CDR3 region has the DNA TGTGCCAGCAGTCCAGTAGCGGGAGCCACAGATACGCAGTATTTT.

The chain joins TRBV5-1 to TRBJ2-2; 7 bases map to TRBD2. This CDR3 contains 13 residues. The junction had 3 bases not matched to a gene; V was cut back by 7 bases and J by 3 bases. CDR1 SGHRS and CDR2 YFSETQ come from the germline V gene. CDR3 coding DNA: TGCGCCAGCCGGGGGGAGGACACCGGGGAGCTGTTTTTT. It specifies CASRGEDTGELFF.

The V call is TRBV5-1, the J call TRBJ2-5, with TRBD1 matching 7 bases. The CDR3 sequence is 14 residues long. CDR1 is SGHRS and CDR2 is YFSETQ in the germline V gene. With V trimmed by 4 bases and J by 5 bases, 8 bases remained unmatched. CDR3 nucleotides: TGCGCCAGCAGCCAAAGGGGGCCCGAGGAGACCCAGTACTTC. It encodes CASSQRGPEETQYF.

This clone was picked up a small number of times. The chain couples TRBV6-5 to TRBJ1-2; D is ambiguous. This CDR3 contains 14 residues. Trimming stripped 7 bases from V and 1 base from J, with 13 bases between. Germline values: CDR1 MNHEY, CDR2 SVGAGI. This CDR3 reads CASNRLGGNYGYTF. Written as DNA, the CDR3 is TGTGCCAGCAATCGACTGGGTGGTAACTATGGCTACACCTTC.

The J gene is TRBJ2-3, the V gene TRBV28; 7 positions agree with TRBD2. V shed 2 bases, J shed 5 bases, and the junction held 7 bases outside the gene matches. The CDR3 loop spans 15 amino acids. Germline V gene lookup returns CDR1 MDHEN and CDR2 SYDVKM. The CDR3 DNA sequence: TGTGCCAGCAGTTTAAGGCGGGAGAAGGGAGATACGCAGTATTTT. Protein product: CASSLRREKGDTQYF.

The chain carries TRBV7-2 and TRBJ2-5; D uncertain. The CDR3 spans 14 residues. V was cut by 5 bases and J by 5 bases, with 15 bases left in between. Per the germline V gene, CDR1 is SGHTA and CDR2 is FQGNSA. The CDR3 bases are TGTGCCAGCAGCCTCGGGTCCGGCCGGGAGACCCAGTACTTC. Protein product: CASSLGSGRETQYF. Using reference TRBV7-2 and TRBJ2-5 for the parts outside the CDR3, the full variable domain is GAGVSQSPSNKVTEKGKDVELRCDPISGHTALYWYRQSLGQGLEFLIYFQGNSAPDKSGLPSDRFSAERTGGSVSTLTIQRTQQEDSAVYLCASSLGSGRETQYFGPGTRLLVL.

In the case of this clone: This sample also contains other DNA sequences that code for the same CDR3. The rearrangement uses TRBV18 and TRBJ2-7; 9 positions match TRBD1. This CDR3 has 14 amino acids. With 1 base clipped from V and 4 bases from J, the junction kept 2 bases outside the gene matches. In germline, CDR1 is KGHSH, CDR2 LQKENI. The CDR3 reads CASSPRGQGYEQYF. CDR3 coding DNA: TGTGCCAGCTCACCACGGGGACAGGGTTACGAGCAGTACTTC. Supplemented by reference TRBV18 and TRBJ2-7, the full variable domain reads NAGVMQNPRHLVRRRGQEARLRCSPMKGHSHVYWYRQLPEEGLKFMVYLQKENIIDESGMPKERFSAEFPKEGPSILRIQQVVRGDSAAYFCASSPRGQGYEQYFGPGTRLTVT.